This TCR delta chain was captured by sequencing in a study of gamma-delta chains in newborns, infants, children. Study context: Microbial exposure reportedly drives polyclonal innate γδ T cell expansion after birth.

The CDR3 spans 21 residues. V lost 5 bases to trimming and J lost 0 bases; unmatched junction nucleotides: 20. Germline V gives CDR1 TSWWSYY, CDR2 QGS. TCRdb re-identified clones in the reads via CATT. The sample consists of approximately 4,000 delta-chain clones, 1.9% of them appearing once. Sequencing input: blood. The sequence came from a child who was a newborn, infant or young child, either healthy, febrile or measles-vaccinated (not recorded which). This sequence joins TRDV1 and TRDJ1; 11 bases are a match to TRDD3. The CDR3 DNA reads as TGTGCTCTTGGGCCCCCGGCCTCCCCCTACTGGGGGATAGTTTACACCGATAAACTCATCTTT. This codes for CALGPPASPYWGIVYTDKLIF.